The present T cell receptor beta chain was sequenced within a study of OX40 agonist ivuxolimab in advanced cancers. Notes on the research overall: Ivuxolimab, which targeted the costimulatory receptor OX40 (CD134), was an agonistic, fully human IgG2 monoclonal antibody. Patients were allowed to have had prior anti-PD-1, anti-PD-L1 or anti-CTLA-4 therapy, and 40% of the dose-escalation patients had previously received checkpoint inhibitors. The dose-escalation cohort was approximately 83% male with a mean age of about 65 years, ranging from roughly 23 to 79. Of the approximately 50 patients in dose escalation, some 20 had hepatocellular carcinoma, some 15 had melanoma, 9 had renal cell carcinoma and 9 had head and neck cancer. The paper describes the monotherapy dose-escalation part (N of about 50 patients) of the phase I trial of ivuxolimab. Intravenous ivuxolimab was administered to patients every 2 weeks at six dose levels: 0.01, 0.1, 0.3, 1.5, 3 and 10 mg/kg. Peripheral TCRbeta sequencing aimed to test whether ivuxolimab altered TCR sequence diversity and caused clonal T-cell expansion. Three dose-escalation patients achieved partial responses, one with hepatocellular carcinoma and two with cutaneous melanoma.

Paper-wide results and their limitations: Which antigens the clonally expanded peripheral T cells were specific for was not determined. After ivuxolimab, CD8+ T cells had more expanded clones than CD4+ T cells on average. At doses from 0.1 to 3.0 mg/kg, clonal expansion was seen in both CD4+ and CD8+ blood T cells between baseline and week 6. In the 0.1-3.0 mg/kg groups, partial responders had among the lowest normalized peripheral clonal expansion, particularly in CD8+ T cells. Low levels of normalized T-cell clonal expansion were also seen in some patients who did not respond.

Genomic DNA was extracted from sorted cells for sequencing of the TCRbeta CDR3 region. The immunoSEQ Assay was used to sequence the TCRbeta CDR3 regions. TCRdb carries this immuneACCESS record with in-frame sequences only. Its versions omit some clonotypes, under half of them owing to an unresolved V gene in the studies checked, with the rest unexplained. This sample comprises roughly 65,000 clones, around four fifths of them detected only once. About 3.7% of the sample is taken by the ten largest. Patients with a history of autoimmune disease or receiving systemic immunosuppression were excluded from the trial. Peripheral blood for TCR sequencing was drawn from every dose cohort at baseline, at cycle 4 day 1 and at cycle 7 day 1. The samples were drawn from a first-in-human, open-label, multicenter phase I dose-escalation trial of ivuxolimab. The trial enrolled adults with locally advanced or metastatic head and neck squamous cell, hepatocellular, melanoma or renal cell carcinoma. Before TCR sequencing, CD4+ and CD8+ T cells were separately sorted from peripheral blood.

Reading from cysteine to phenylalanine, the CDR3 counts 15 amino acids. Just CDR3 DNA is preserved here, 45 bases in frame from base 1. V loses 4 bases of germline sequence and J loses 4 bases, and the interval between the two ends is 16 bases. Via the germline V gene, CDR1 is SGHAT and CDR2 FQNNGV. Concerning this clone: Its antigen remains undetermined. Base-call qualities are not available, and no considerably larger clone is one nucleotide away.

The sequences come from CD4+ or CD8+ T cells sorted from blood, collected in a trial of the OX40 agonist ivuxolimab. This chain joins TRBV11-2 to TRBJ1-2, and perhaps TRBD1 as D gene, on 6 matching bases. The sequence came from an adult with an advanced solid tumor such as melanoma, head and neck, liver or kidney cancer. The nucleotides read TGTGCCAGCAGCTCCTTACGTAGACAGGTCTATGGCTACACCTTC. It translates as CASSSLRRQVYGYTF.